Shown below are 7 T cell receptor beta chains from a single sample sequenced in a study of OX40 agonist ivuxolimab in advanced cancers. Clones were read by immunoSEQ multiplex PCR, and TCRdb kept only the in-frame ones, dropping some. The table has around 60,000 clones, 84% seen once; the top ten hold roughly 1.9%. The material sequenced was CD4+ or CD8+ T cells sorted from blood, taken in a trial of the OX40 agonist ivuxolimab. These receptors were collected from an adult with an advanced solid tumor such as melanoma, head and neck, liver or kidney cancer.

The gene calls are TRBV28 and TRBJ1-1; D uncertain. Germline-derived CDR1 and CDR2 are MDHEN and SYDVKM. V dropped 9 bases and J dropped 0 bases, with 5 bases sitting between them. This CDR3 contains 11 residues. The CDR3 DNA reads as TGTGCCAGTGGTCTGAACACTGAAGCTTTCTTT. It codes for CASGLNTEAFF.

The chain recombines TRBV18 with TRBJ2-1; D is unclear. CDR3 length: 14 residues. Germline assignment: CDR1 KGHSH and CDR2 LQKENI. With 6 bases removed from V and 5 bases from J, the gap between germline ends came to 14 bases. The CDR3 is CASSLTWEDNEQFF. CDR3 coding DNA: TGTGCCAGCTCGCTCACGTGGGAAGACAATGAGCAGTTCTTC.

The V and J genes are TRBV2 and TRBJ2-5; a possible D gene is TRBD2 (5 bases). From germline, CDR1 is SNHLY and CDR2 FYNNEI. This CDR3 comprises 13 residues. V was pared by 3 bases and J by 4 bases, with 9 bases between. The CDR3 sequence: CASSEVEGETQYF. The CDR3 nucleotides read TGTGCCAGCAGTGAGGTAGAGGGAGAGACCCAGTACTTC.

The V and J genes are TRBV7-9 and TRBJ1-4; D gene uncertain. CDR1 and CDR2 (germline): SEHNR, FQNEAQ (reference sequence). The CDR3 consists of 14 residues. Trimming took 5 bases from V and 7 from J, leaving 14 bases between them. CDR3 in amino acids: CASSPGWGREKLFF. DNA of the CDR3: TGTGCCAGCAGCCCCGGGTGGGGTCGTGAAAAACTGTTTTTT.

In regard to this clone: No conserved phenylalanine or tryptophan is present at the end of the CDR3, so a read error is the likely explanation. This chain joins TRBV28 and TRBJ2-7; TRBD1 aligns across 8 bases. The V gene's germline CDR1 is MDHEN and CDR2 SYDVKM. The CDR3 extends over 14 amino acids. V trimming: 6 bases; J trimming: 1 base; junction bases outside the gene matches: 5. As DNA, the CDR3 is TGTGCCAGCAGACAACAGGGGGGATCCTACGAGCAGTACCTC. Translation gives CASRQQGGSYEQYL.

The chain joins TRBV7-2 to TRBJ2-7, with TRBD1 identical over 7 bases. The CDR3 contains 14 residues. Germline CDR1 is SGHTA and CDR2 is FQGNSA. The ends lost 5 bases at V and 2 bases at J; junction bases unmatched: 6. The chain's CDR3 is CASSKGQETYEQYF. The CDR3, as DNA: TGTGCCAGCAGCAAAGGACAGGAGACCTACGAGCAGTACTTC.

The chain employs TRBV5-4 and TRBJ1-2; D is unclear. Trimming took 0 bases from V and 8 from J, leaving 11 bases between them. Germline CDR1 reads SGHNT; CDR2 reads YYREEE (reference sequence). This CDR3 has 13 amino acids. As DNA, the CDR3 is TGTGCCAGCAGCTTGGGGGTCGTACAAGGCTACACCTTC. This gives the protein CASSLGVVQGYTF. The full variable domain, completed using reference TRBV5-4 and TRBJ1-2, is ETGVTQSPTHLIKTRGQQVTLRCSSQSGHNTVSWYQQALGQGPQFIFQYYREEENGRGNFPPRFSGLQFPNYSSELNVNALELDDSALYLCASSLGVVQGYTFGSGTRLTVV.